The following is a T cell receptor beta chain sequence with its context. Authors' data handling: Estimated nucleated cell counts came from reference gene primer amplification. TCRdb's copy holds only in-frame clones and misses some; the assay was immunoSEQ multiplex PCR. V, J and clone size were drawn from that table, and D and trimming were deduced from the DNA. Of 310,000 or so clones listed, 90% are singletons. The data originate from a study of blood T cell repertoires in COVID-19. Study summary: The United States, Italy and Spain provided the acute and convalescent COVID-19 samples. T cells, B-cell-depleted T cells, or PBMCs provided the cDNA or gDNA that served as material.

The ends were cut back, 2 bases at V and 4 bases at J, with 15 bases in the middle. Germline V gene lookup returns CDR1 MNHEY and CDR2 SMNVEV (reference sequence). There are 15 residues in the CDR3. Those enrolled, adults aged roughly 18 to 100 years, came from some 25 US areas. The clonotype originates from a woman younger than 30 with acute COVID-19. Sequencing was done on a sample of PBMCs or T cells enriched from blood (not recorded which). The chain employs TRBV27 and TRBJ2-7; D possibly corresponds to TRBD1 (5 bases). The CDR3 DNA is TGTGCCAGCAGTTTAGCATTGGGCACAGGTTACGAGCAGTACTTC. Translating gives CASSLALGTGYEQYF.